These 27 T cell receptor beta chains were sequenced from one sample in a study of regulatory T cells in long-lasting Graves disease. Building the TCR beta libraries relied on iRepertoire HTBI primers, and CDR3 regions underwent Arm-PCR. TCRdb reanalysed the multiplex PCR reads using MiXCR and keeps one entry per CDR3 protein. Here the sample spans 400,000 or so distinct CDR3 sequences, 20% to 25% being singletons. Time point specified: persistent/refractory GD, antithyroid drugs over 5 years with positive TRAb. PBMC RNA was the source of the TCR library. The starting material was peripheral blood mononuclear cells (PBMCs), obtained when the disease was refractory, from a patient treated with antithyroid drugs. All receptors derive from a female donor with Graves disease.

This clonotype has ten or more counts. This chain connects TRBV12-5 to TRBJ1-1, with unresolved D. The CDR3 is made up of 13 amino acids. Per germline, CDR1 LGHNT and CDR2 FRNRAP. V lost 5 bases and J lost 7, with 14 bases in between. The CDR3 loop reads CASGGNLAGEAFF. For the CDR3, the DNA is TGTGCTAGTGGTGGTAATTTAGCCGGTGAAGCTTTCTTT.

The CDR3 loop reads CASSSGLAGGQNTGELFF. The CDR3 coding sequence is TGCGCCAGCAGCTCGGGACTAGCGGGAGGCCAGAACACCGGGGAGCTGTTTTTT. The chain combines TRBV5-1 with TRBJ2-2; 15 bases map to TRBD2. This CDR3 is built from 18 residues. Germline loops: CDR1 SGHRS, CDR2 YFSETQ. With 3 bases clipped from V and 1 base from J, the junction kept 4 bases outside the gene matches.

V is TRBV6-5 and J is TRBJ1-5, with TRBD1 as a possible D gene (6 bases). Deletions cut 3 bases from V and 4 bases from J, with 10 bases between. Germline V gives CDR1 MNHEY, CDR2 SVGAGI. The CDR3 is made up of 14 amino acids. Here the CDR3 reads CASSYATGNQPQHF. CDR3 coding DNA: TGTGCCAGCAGTTATGCTACAGGGAATCAGCCCCAGCATTTT.

In this sample, this clonotype turned up many times. The V and J genes are TRBV14 and TRBJ1-5, with D tentatively TRBD1 (5 bases). Germline CDR1 SGHDN, CDR2 FVKESK. The V end was cut by 1 base, the J end by 3 bases, with 10 bases between. The CDR3 is made up of 15 amino acids. The CDR3 coding sequence is TGTGCCAGCAGCCAAGGATCGGGGGACAATCAGCCCCAGCATTTT. Protein sequence: CASSQGSGDNQPQHF. Filled out from reference TRBV14 and TRBJ1-5, the complete variable domain reads EAGVTQFPSHSVIEKGQTVTLRCDPISGHDNLYWYRRVMGKEIKFLLHFVKESKQDESGMPNNRFLAERTGGTYSTLKVQPAELEDSGVYFCASSQGSGDNQPQHFGDGTRLSIL.

This chain connects TRBV6-2 or TRBV6-3 to TRBJ2-2, with D tentatively TRBD2 (5 bases). The CDR3 sequence is 15 residues long. V lost 5 bases and J 6 bases, leaving 16 bases between the germline ends. Germline V gene data show CDR1 as MNHEY and CDR2 as SVGEGT. The CDR3 region is CASSEFPGTAGELFF. The DNA of the CDR3 is TGTGCCAGCAGTGAATTCCCGGGAACGGCCGGGGAGCTGTTTTTT.

The chain links TRBV20-1 to TRBJ2-1; 7 nucleotides agree with TRBD2. The J segment lost 4 bases and the V segment lost 3 bases, leaving 15 bases of the junction unmatched. Germline V gene sequence: CDR1 DFQATT, CDR2 SNEGSKA (reference sequence). CDR3 length equals 17 residues. This CDR3 reads CSASDEILAERYNEQFF. The CDR3, as DNA: TGCAGTGCTAGCGACGAGATTCTAGCGGAAAGATACAATGAGCAGTTCTTC.

The table lists this clonotype with many counts. This rearrangement joins TRBV7-9 to TRBJ1-4; TRBD1 matches at 7 bases. This CDR3 comprises 15 residues. V shed 4 bases, J shed 0 bases, and the junction held 2 bases outside the gene matches. The germline CDR1 and CDR2 sequences are SEHNR and FQNEAQ (reference sequence). The CDR3 reads CASSSGTATNEKLFF. CDR3 coding DNA: TGTGCCAGCAGCTCAGGGACAGCAACTAATGAAAAACTGTTTTTT.

This clonotype was seen at least ten times. CDR3 DNA sequence: TGTGCCAGCAGTCCTCAGGTGGGATCCTACGAGCAGTACTTC. The encoded protein is CASSPQVGSYEQYF. This chain uses TRBV12-3 or TRBV12-4 with TRBJ2-7; D is unresolved. Trimming removed 5 bases at V and 1 base at J, with 12 bases between. The CDR3 totals 14 residues.

V and J are TRBV29-1 and TRBJ1-1, with D perhaps matching TRBD1 (5 bases). The CDR3 contains 16 residues. V was clipped by 3 bases and J by 6 bases, with 23 bases between them. Germline V gene lookup returns CDR1 SQVTM and CDR2 ANQGSEA. The CDR3 here is CSVEEGGLGGWAEAFF. Written as DNA, the CDR3 is TGCAGCGTTGAGGAGGGAGGTTTGGGGGGATGGGCTGAAGCTTTCTTT.

Here the CDR3 reads CSGAEETQYF. For the CDR3, the DNA is TGCAGCGGGGCCGAAGAGACCCAGTACTTC. The chain carries TRBV29-1 and TRBJ2-5; D gene unclear. Germline assignment: CDR1 SQVTM and CDR2 ANQGSEA. This CDR3 has 10 residues. With 7 bases removed from V and 3 bases from J, the gap between germline ends came to 6 bases.

As for this clonotype: As the CDR3 is not closed by the conserved phenylalanine or tryptophan, this likely results from a read error. The rearrangement joins TRBV20-1 to TRBJ1-5; D not resolved. CDR3 length: 13 amino acids. V gave up 0 bases and J gave up 7 bases, with 10 bases separating them. Germline CDR1 reads DFQATT; CDR2 reads SNEGSKA (reference sequence). The CDR3 bases are TGCAGTGCTAGAGATCCGGTAGGGCAGCCCCAGCATCTT. Its protein product is CSARDPVGQPQHL.

In this sample, this clonotype turned up once. This chain connects TRBV7-9 to TRBJ2-6, with a possible D match to TRBD1 (7 bases). CDR1 and CDR2 from the germline V gene are SEHNR and FQNEAQ (reference sequence). Trimming removed 4 bases at V and 0 bases at J, with 19 bases between. CDR3 length: 19 residues. The chain's CDR3 is CASSSRGGTVHSGANVLTF. The CDR3 DNA follows: TGTGCCAGCAGCTCCCGAGGGGGGACAGTCCACTCTGGGGCCAACGTCCTGACTTTC.

Concerning this clonotype itself: It differs at one base from a far larger clone, so likely a read error. The chain recombines TRBV6-5 with TRBJ2-1, with 12 bases that match TRBD2. V lost 0 bases and J lost 10; bases outside the gene matches: 7. The V gene's germline CDR1 is MNHEY and CDR2 SVGAGI. The length of the CDR3 is 16 residues. The chain's CDR3 is CASSYSGLAGRREQFF. The CDR3 DNA follows: TGTGCCAGCAGTTACTCCGGACTAGCGGGACGTCGCGAGCAGTTCTTC.

The genes are TRBV7-2 and TRBJ2-1, with a tentative D call TRBD2 (6 bases). The CDR3 has 14 amino acids. Germline V gene lookup returns CDR1 SGHTA and CDR2 FQGNSA. V lost 5 bases to trimming and J lost 8 bases, with 16 bases between them. The CDR3 is CASSLLAGYDEQFF. The CDR3 DNA sequence: TGTGCCAGCAGCCTACTTGCGGGGTACGATGAGCAGTTCTTC.

For this clonotype: The junction does not match germline at one end; this may be a read error. The chain has TRBV3-1 and TRBJ1-1; 9 nucleotides match TRBD1. The CDR3 sequence is 14 residues long. The germline V gene has CDR1 LGHDT and CDR2 YNNKEL (reference sequence). The DNA of the CDR3 is TGTACCAGCAGCTTCCGGGACAGGGACACTGAAGCTTTCTTT. This translates into CTSSFRDRDTEAFF.

The table lists this clonotype with a few counts. The V gene is TRBV5-1, the J gene TRBJ2-7; weak D call: TRBD1 (5 bases). Trimming took off 4 bases at V and 9 bases at J, with 14 bases between the two ends. Per the germline V gene, CDR1 is SGHRS and CDR2 is YFSETQ. CDR3 size: 12 residues. CDR3 amino acids: CASSRDRTRQYF. The DNA of the CDR3 is TGCGCCAGCAGCCGTGACAGAACTCGGCAGTACTTC.

The sample holds a few counts of this clonotype. The genes are TRBV24-1 and TRBJ2-1; TRBD2 might be the D (6 bases). CDR3 length equals 15 residues. V dropped 3 bases and J dropped 4 bases, with 12 bases sitting between them. CDR1 is KGHDR, CDR2 SFDVKD, per germline. The DNA of the CDR3 is TGTGCCACCAGTGATCCCACGGAGGGGTACAATGAGCAGTTCTTC. Its protein product is CATSDPTEGYNEQFF.

This sequence joins TRBV12-3 or TRBV12-4 and TRBJ2-1; 11 nucleotides align to TRBD2. Losses at the gene ends were 3 bases for V and 8 bases for J; bases not matched to a gene: 6. The CDR3 loop spans 15 amino acids. Here the CDR3 DNA reads TGTGCCAGCAGTTTGCGGACTAGCGGGCGGGATGAGCAGTTCTTC. Its translation: CASSLRTSGRDEQFF.

This clonotype was found a few times. The CDR3, as DNA: TGTGCCAGCAGCTTCCCATCCTACGAGCAGTACTTC. Protein sequence: CASSFPSYEQYF. The chain has TRBV7-2 and TRBJ2-7; D call uncertain. V shed 3 bases and J shed 1 base, with 4 bases lying between them. Germline lookup yields CDR1 SGHTA and CDR2 FQGNSA. The CDR3 contains 12 residues.

The rearrangement uses TRBV12-3 or TRBV12-4 and TRBJ2-1; D may correspond to TRBD1 or TRBD2 (5 bases each). This CDR3 has 13 residues. V gave up 3 bases and J gave up 8 bases, with 11 bases separating them. Here the CDR3 reads CASSLGPEDEQFF. The CDR3 coding sequence is TGTGCCAGCAGTTTGGGACCCGAGGATGAGCAGTTCTTC.

This chain uses TRBV9 with TRBJ2-7; D is uncertain. Germline assignment: CDR1 SGDLS and CDR2 YYNGEE. This CDR3 is built from 12 residues. The germline V and J ends were trimmed by 0 bases and 3 bases, with 4 bases remaining between them. Here the CDR3 DNA reads TGTGCCAGCAGCGTAGATAACTACGAGCAGTACTTC. Its protein is CASSVDNYEQYF. The full variable domain, completed using reference TRBV9 and TRBJ2-7, is DSGVTQTPKHLITATGQRVTLRCSPRSGDLSVYWYQQSLDQGLQFLIQYYNGEERAKGNILERFSAQQFPDLHSELNLSSLELGDSALYFCASSVDNYEQYFGPGTRLTVT.

The chain is built from TRBV5-1 and TRBJ1-1, with a tentative D call TRBD1 (6 bases). CDR1 is SGHRS, CDR2 YFSETQ, per germline. Trimming stripped 4 bases from V and 3 bases from J, with 16 bases between. CDR3 length equals 15 residues. This CDR3 is CASSLQGPGDTEAFF. DNA of the CDR3: TGCGCCAGCAGCCTACAGGGCCCCGGAGACACTGAAGCTTTCTTT. Drawing the rest from reference TRBV5-1 and TRBJ1-1, the complete variable domain is KAGVTQTPRYLIKTRGQQVTLSCSPISGHRSVSWYQQTPGQGLQFLFEYFSETQRNKGNFPGRFSGRQFSNSRSEMNVSTLELGDSALYLCASSLQGPGDTEAFFGQGTRLTVV.

This clonotype was seen many times. This chain connects TRBV12-3 or TRBV12-4 to TRBJ1-5; 7 nucleotides line up with TRBD1. This CDR3 is 18 amino acids long. V lost 4 bases to trimming and J lost 1 base; unmatched junction nucleotides: 13. The CDR3 here is CASSYLGRGLGSNQPQHF. The CDR3 region has the DNA TGTGCCAGCAGTTACTTAGGAAGGGGGCTCGGGAGCAATCAGCCCCAGCATTTT.

The gene calls are TRBV10-3 and TRBJ2-1, with 9 positions matching TRBD2. Germline V gene sequence: CDR1 ENHRY, CDR2 SYGVKD. The ends lost 8 bases at V and 3 bases at J; junction bases unmatched: 5. The CDR3 contains 14 residues. The CDR3 reads CAIGSSGDYNEQFF. CDR3 DNA sequence: TGTGCCATCGGCTCTAGCGGGGACTACAATGAGCAGTTCTTC.

The V gene is TRBV29-1, the J gene TRBJ1-5, with D unclear. Between the trimmed V and J ends, which lost 6 bases and 1 base, there was a span of 7 bases. The CDR3 is 12 residues long. In germline, CDR1 is SQVTM, CDR2 ANQGSEA. The CDR3 sequence is CSVKQSNQPQHF. The CDR3 nucleotides are TGCAGCGTAAAACAGAGCAATCAGCCCCAGCATTTT. Together with reference TRBV29-1 and TRBJ1-5, the CDR3 gives the full variable domain: SAVISQKPSRDICQRGTSLTIQCQVDSQVTMMFWYRQQPGQSLTLIATANQGSEATYESGFVIDKFPISRPNLTFSTLTVSNMSPEDSSIYLCSVKQSNQPQHFGDGTRLSIL.

This clonotype was detected once. This may be a read error: a much more frequent sequence differs by one nucleotide. The chain links TRBV12-3 or TRBV12-4 to TRBJ1-4, with D perhaps TRBD1 (6 bases). The CDR3 extends over 15 amino acids. The V and J ends lost 5 bases and 5 bases respectively, with 15 bases between them. Written as DNA, the CDR3 is TGTGCCAGCAGTCCCGCCGGACAGAGGAATGAAAAACTGTTTTTT. This codes for CASSPAGQRNEKLFF.

V and J are TRBV15 and TRBJ1-1, with unresolved D. The CDR3 sequence is 15 residues long. V lost 0 bases, J lost 5 bases, and 13 bases lay in between. Germline V CDR1 and CDR2: LNHNV, YYDKDF (reference sequence). CDR3 bases: TGTGCCACCAGCAGAGAGACACGCCCGGCGACTGAAGCTTTCTTT. It encodes CATSRETRPATEAFF.